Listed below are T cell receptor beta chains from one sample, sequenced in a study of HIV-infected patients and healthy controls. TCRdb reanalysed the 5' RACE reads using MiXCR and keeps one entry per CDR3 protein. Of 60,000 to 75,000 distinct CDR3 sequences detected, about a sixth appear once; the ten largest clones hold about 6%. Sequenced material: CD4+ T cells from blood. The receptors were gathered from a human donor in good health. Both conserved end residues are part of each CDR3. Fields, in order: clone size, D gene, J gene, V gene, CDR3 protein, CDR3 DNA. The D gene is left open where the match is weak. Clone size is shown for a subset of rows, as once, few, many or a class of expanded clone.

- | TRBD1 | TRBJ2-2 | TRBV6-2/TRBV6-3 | CASRKPGQGTGELFF | TGTGCCAGCAGAAAGCCGGGACAGGGGACCGGGGAGCTGTTTTTT
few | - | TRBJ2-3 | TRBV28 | CASSFSGWGTDTQYF | TGTGCCAGCAGTTTTTCGGGATGGGGCACAGATACGCAGTATTTT
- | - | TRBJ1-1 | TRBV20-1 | CSARPRQEIMNTEAFF | TGCAGTGCTAGACCTAGACAGGAAATCATGAACACTGAAGCTTTCTTT
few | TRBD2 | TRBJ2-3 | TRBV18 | CASSPPRTSGADTQYF | TGTGCCAGCTCACCACCAAGGACTAGCGGAGCAGATACGCAGTATTTT
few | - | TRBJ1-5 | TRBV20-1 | CSARDGVNQPQHF | TGCAGTGCGAGAGACGGTGTCAATCAGCCCCAGCATTTT
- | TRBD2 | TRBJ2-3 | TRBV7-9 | CASRKGLAGADTQYF | TGTGCCAGCAGGAAGGGACTAGCGGGTGCAGATACGCAGTATTTT
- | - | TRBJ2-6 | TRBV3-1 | CASSRLVGSGANVLTF | TGTGCCAGCAGCCGCCTGGTTGGCTCTGGGGCCAACGTCCTGACTTTC
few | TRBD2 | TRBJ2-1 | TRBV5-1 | CASSLDASGDYNEQFF | TGCGCCAGCAGCTTGGATGCTAGCGGAGATTACAATGAGCAGTTCTTC
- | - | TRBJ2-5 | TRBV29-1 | CSVEARHGTQGGTQYF | TGCAGCGTTGAAGCCCGCCACGGGACTCAAGGGGGGACCCAGTACTTC
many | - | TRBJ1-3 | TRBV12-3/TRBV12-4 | CASSLDSDSGNTIYF | TGTGCCAGCAGTTTGGACTCCGACTCTGGAAACACCATATATTTT
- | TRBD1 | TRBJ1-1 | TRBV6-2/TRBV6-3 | CASSSMRRSGGPTEAFF | TGTGCCAGCAGTTCTATGCGTCGTTCAGGGGGCCCCACTGAAGCTTTCTTT
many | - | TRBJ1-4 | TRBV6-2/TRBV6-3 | CASSYRTGDEKLFF | TGTGCCAGCAGTTACCGAACAGGCGATGAAAAACTGTTTTTT